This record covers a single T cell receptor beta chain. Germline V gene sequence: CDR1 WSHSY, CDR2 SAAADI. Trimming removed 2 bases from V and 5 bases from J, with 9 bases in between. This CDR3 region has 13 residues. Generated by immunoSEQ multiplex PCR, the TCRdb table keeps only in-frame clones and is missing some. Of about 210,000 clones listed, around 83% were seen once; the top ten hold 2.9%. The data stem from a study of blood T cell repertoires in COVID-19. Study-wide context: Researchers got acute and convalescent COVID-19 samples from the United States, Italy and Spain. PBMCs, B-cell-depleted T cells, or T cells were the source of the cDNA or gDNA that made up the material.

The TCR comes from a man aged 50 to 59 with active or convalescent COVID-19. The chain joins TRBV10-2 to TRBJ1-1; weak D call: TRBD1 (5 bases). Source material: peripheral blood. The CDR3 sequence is CASSEGAATEAFF. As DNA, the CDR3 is TGCGCCAGCAGTGAGGGGGCGGCAACTGAAGCTTTCTTT.